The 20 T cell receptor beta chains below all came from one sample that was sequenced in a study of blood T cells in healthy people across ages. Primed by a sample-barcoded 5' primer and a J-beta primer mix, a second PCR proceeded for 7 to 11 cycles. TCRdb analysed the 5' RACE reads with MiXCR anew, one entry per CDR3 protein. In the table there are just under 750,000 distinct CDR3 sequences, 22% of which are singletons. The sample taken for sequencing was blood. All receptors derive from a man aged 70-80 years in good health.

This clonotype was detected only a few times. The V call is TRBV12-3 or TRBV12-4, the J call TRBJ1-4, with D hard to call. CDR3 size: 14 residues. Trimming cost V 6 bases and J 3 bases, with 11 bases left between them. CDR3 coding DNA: TGTGCCAGCAGCTGGGTGTTGTCTAATGAAAAACTGTTTTTT. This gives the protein CASSWVLSNEKLFF.

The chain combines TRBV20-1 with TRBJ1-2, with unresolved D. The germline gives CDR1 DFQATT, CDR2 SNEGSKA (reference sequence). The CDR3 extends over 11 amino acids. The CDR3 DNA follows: TGCAGCTTCGGGGAGGACTATGGCTACACCTTC. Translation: CSFGEDYGYTF.

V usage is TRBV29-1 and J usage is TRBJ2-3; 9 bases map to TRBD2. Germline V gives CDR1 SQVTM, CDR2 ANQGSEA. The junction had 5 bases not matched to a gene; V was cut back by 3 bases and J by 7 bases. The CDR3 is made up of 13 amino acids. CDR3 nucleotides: TGCAGCGTTGACACCAGCGGGAGGCATACGCAGTATTTT. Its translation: CSVDTSGRHTQYF.

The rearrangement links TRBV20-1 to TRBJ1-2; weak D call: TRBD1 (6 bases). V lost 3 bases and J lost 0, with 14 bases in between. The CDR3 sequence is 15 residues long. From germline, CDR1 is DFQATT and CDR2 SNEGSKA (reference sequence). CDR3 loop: CSASTGPFTNYGYTF. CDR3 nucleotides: TGCAGTGCTAGTACAGGGCCATTTACTAACTATGGCTACACCTTC.

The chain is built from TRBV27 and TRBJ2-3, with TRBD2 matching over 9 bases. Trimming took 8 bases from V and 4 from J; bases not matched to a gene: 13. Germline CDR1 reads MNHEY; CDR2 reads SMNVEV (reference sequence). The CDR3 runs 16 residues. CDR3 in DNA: TGTGCCAGCCTTCGATTAGCGGGAGCGGGAGCAGATACGCAGTATTTT. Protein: CASLRLAGAGADTQYF.

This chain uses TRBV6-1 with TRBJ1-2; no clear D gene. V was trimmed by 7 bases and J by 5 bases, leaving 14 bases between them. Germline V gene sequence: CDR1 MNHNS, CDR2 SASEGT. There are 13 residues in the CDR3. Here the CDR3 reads CASIDPWGYGYTF. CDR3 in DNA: TGTGCCAGCATTGATCCGTGGGGATATGGCTACACCTTC.

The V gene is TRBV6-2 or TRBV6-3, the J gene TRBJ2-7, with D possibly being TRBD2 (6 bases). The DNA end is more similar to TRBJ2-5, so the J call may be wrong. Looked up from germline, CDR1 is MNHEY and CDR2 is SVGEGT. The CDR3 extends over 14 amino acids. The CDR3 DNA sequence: TGTGCCAGCAGTTACTCGACTAGGGTGGAGACCCAGTACTTC. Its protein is CASSYSTRVETQYF.

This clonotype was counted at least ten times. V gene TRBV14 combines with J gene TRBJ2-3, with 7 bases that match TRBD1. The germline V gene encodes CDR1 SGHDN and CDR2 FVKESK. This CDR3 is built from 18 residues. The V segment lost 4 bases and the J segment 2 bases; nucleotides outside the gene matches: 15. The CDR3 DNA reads TGTGCCAGCAGCCGGCGCCCGGAAAGGGGGCCGATCACAGATACGCAGTATTTT. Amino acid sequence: CASSRRPERGPITDTQYF.

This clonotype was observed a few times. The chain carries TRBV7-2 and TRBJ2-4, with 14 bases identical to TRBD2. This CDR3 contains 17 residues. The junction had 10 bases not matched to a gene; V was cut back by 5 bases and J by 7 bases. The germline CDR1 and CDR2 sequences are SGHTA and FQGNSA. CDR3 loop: CASSLQGTSGSLNIQYF. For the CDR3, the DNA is TGTGCCAGCAGCCTCCAAGGGACTAGCGGGAGTCTGAACATTCAGTACTTC.

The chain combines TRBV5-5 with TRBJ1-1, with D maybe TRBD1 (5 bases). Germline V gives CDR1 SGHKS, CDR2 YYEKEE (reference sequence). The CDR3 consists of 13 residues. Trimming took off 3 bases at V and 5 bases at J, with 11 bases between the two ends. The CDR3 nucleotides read TGTGCCAGCAGCTGGGGGACCGGGACTGAAGCTTTCTTT. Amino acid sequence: CASSWGTGTEAFF.

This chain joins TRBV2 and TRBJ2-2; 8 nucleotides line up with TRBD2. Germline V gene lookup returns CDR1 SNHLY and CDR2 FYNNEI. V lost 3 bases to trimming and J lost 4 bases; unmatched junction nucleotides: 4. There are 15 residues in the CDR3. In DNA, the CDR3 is TGTGCCAGCAGTGAGGTAGCGGGGTTCACCGGGGAGCTGTTTTTT. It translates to CASSEVAGFTGELFF.

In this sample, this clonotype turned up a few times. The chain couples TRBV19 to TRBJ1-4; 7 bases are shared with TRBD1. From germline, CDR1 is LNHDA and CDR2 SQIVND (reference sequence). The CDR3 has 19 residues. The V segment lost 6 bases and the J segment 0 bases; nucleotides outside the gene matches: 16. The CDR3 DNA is TGTGCCAGTAGACTCTCCGGGACAGCTAGCGTCGCAACTAATGAAAAACTGTTTTTT. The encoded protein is CASRLSGTASVATNEKLFF.

CDR3 region: CASSYGTGLSPLHF. The CDR3 nucleotides are TGTGCCAGCAGTTACGGGACAGGGCTTTCACCCCTCCACTTT. The gene calls are TRBV6-6 and TRBJ1-6, with TRBD1 matching 9 bases. The trim removed 2 bases at V and 9 bases at J, leaving 2 bases unmatched. CDR3 length: 14 amino acids. CDR1 MNHNY and CDR2 SVGAGI come from the germline V gene (reference sequence).

The CDR3 sequence: CASSLTSQPQHF. The CDR3 DNA reads TGTGCCAGCAGCTTGACATCTCAGCCCCAGCATTTT. V is TRBV7-2 and J is TRBJ1-5; D is uncertain. The CDR3 spans 12 residues. Trimming took off 3 bases at V and 6 bases at J, with 6 bases between the two ends. The V gene's germline CDR1 is SGHTA and CDR2 FQGNSA.

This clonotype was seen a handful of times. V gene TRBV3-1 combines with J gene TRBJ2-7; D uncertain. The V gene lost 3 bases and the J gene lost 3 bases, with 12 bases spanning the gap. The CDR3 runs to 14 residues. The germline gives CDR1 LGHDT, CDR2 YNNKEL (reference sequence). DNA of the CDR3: TGTGCCAGCAGCCAGACCCCCGGAAACTACGAGCAGTACTTC. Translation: CASSQTPGNYEQYF.

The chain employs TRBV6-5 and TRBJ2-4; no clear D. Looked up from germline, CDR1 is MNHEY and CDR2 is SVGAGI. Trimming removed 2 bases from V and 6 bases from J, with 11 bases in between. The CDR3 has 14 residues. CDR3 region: CASSYGLPGNIQYF. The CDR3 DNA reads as TGTGCCAGCAGTTACGGTTTACCGGGAAACATTCAGTACTTC.

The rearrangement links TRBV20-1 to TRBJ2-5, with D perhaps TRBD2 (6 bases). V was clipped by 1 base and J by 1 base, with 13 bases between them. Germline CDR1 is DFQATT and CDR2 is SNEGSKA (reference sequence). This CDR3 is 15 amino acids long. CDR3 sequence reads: CSARGGSGPQETQYF. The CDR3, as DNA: TGCAGTGCTAGAGGTGGTAGCGGCCCCCAAGAGACCCAGTACTTC.

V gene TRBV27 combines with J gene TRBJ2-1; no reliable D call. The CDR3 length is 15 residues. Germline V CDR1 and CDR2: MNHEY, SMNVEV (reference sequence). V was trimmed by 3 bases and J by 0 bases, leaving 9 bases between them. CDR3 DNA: TGTGCCAGCAGTTTTGACGCGAGCTCCTACAATGAGCAGTTCTTC. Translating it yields CASSFDASSYNEQFF.

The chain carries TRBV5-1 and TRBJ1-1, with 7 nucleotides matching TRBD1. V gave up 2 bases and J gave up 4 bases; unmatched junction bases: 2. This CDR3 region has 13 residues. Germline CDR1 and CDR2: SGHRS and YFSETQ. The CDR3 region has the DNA TGCGCCAGCAGCTTCACAGGGGTCACTGAAGCTTTCTTT. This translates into CASSFTGVTEAFF. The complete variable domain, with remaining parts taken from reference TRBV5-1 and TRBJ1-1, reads KAGVTQTPRYLIKTRGQQVTLSCSPISGHRSVSWYQQTPGQGLQFLFEYFSETQRNKGNFPGRFSGRQFSNSRSEMNVSTLELGDSALYLCASSFTGVTEAFFGQGTRLTVV.

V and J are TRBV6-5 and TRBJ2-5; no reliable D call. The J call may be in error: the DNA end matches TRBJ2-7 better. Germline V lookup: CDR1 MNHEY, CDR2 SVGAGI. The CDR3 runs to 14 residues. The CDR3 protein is CASSLRPSSYEQYV. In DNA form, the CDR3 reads TGTGCCAGCAGTTTGAGGCCTAGCTCCTACGAGCAGTACGTC.